This TCR beta chain was profiled in a study of CD8+ T cells in alopecia areata. The authors extracted RNA and reverse transcribed it into cDNA as the sequencing template. Sequenced by immunoSEQ multiplex PCR; TCRdb stores in-frame clones only, minus some. In the table there are about 210,000 clones, less than 75% of which are singletons. The treatment is: oral pan-JAK inhibitor, 5-10 mg twice daily. Regarding the study as a whole: Mice showed TCR sharing more clearly than patients did, possibly owing to HLA. Under tofacitinib, fewer expanded CD8+ clones appeared among the top 100 scalp clones. Scalp lesions, especially in alopecia totalis/universalis, had higher clonality than normal scalp.

Germline-derived CDR1 and CDR2 are SQVTM and ANQGSEA. The V end was cut by 6 bases, the J end by 0 bases, with 12 bases between. The CDR3 runs to 13 residues. This clone has only one observation. Its antigen is currently unknown. The input for sequencing was CD4+ T cells sorted from blood, taken at week 4, from a patient treated with tofacitinib. The rearrangement uses TRBV29-1 and TRBJ2-7; D might be TRBD2 (5 bases). The source is a human donor with alopecia areata. CDR3 protein: CSVLGMYSYEQYF. The CDR3 region has the DNA TGCAGCGTCCTCGGGATGTACTCCTACGAGCAGTACTTC.